These 31 T cell receptor beta chains were sequenced from one sample in a study of T cells in Graves' hyperthyroidism and ophthalmopathy. RNA transcripts gave rise to amplified TCR beta CDR3 regions. The study used the HTBI primer set for a first-round RT-PCR of the TCR CDR3. Each CDR3 protein gets one entry after TCRdb re-called the multiplex PCR reads with MiXCR. The sample has roughly 500,000 distinct CDR3 sequences, about 45% seen once; the top ten hold around 47%. The material sequenced was peripheral blood or thyroid tissue (not recorded which). Source of these receptors: an adult woman with Graves' disease, either hyperthyroidism or ophthalmopathy (not recorded which).

This clonotype was seen ten or more times. This rearrangement joins TRBV19 to TRBJ1-4; TRBD1 might be the D (6 bases). This CDR3 region has 13 residues. CDR1 LNHDA and CDR2 SQIVND come from the germline V gene (reference sequence). V lost 8 bases and J lost 7, with 14 bases in between. The CDR3 nucleotides are TGTGCCAGTTTACCGGGACAAGCTGAAAAACTGTTTTTT. This translates into CASLPGQAEKLFF.

The genes are TRBV7-9 and TRBJ1-6, with a possible D match to TRBD1 (5 bases). The CDR3 has 12 amino acids. In germline, CDR1 is SEHNR, CDR2 FQNEAQ (reference sequence). Trimming took off 4 bases at V and 16 bases at J, with 14 bases between the two ends. This CDR3 is CASSWVTEWLHF. The CDR3 DNA sequence: TGTGCCAGCAGCTGGGTGACAGAGTGGCTCCACTTT. Full variable domain (remainder filled in from reference TRBV7-9 and TRBJ1-6): DTGVSQNPRHKITKRGQNVTFRCDPISEHNRLYWYRQTLGQGPEFLTYFQNEAQLEKSRLLSDRFSAERPKGSFSTLEIQRTEQGDSAMYLCASSWVTEWLHFGNGTRLTVT.

This clonotype was detected many times. The rearrangement uses TRBV7-2 and TRBJ2-7, with 9 bases that match TRBD2. The CDR3 has 17 residues. J was trimmed by 6 bases and V by 1 base; bases with no gene match: 13. CDR1 SGHTA and CDR2 FQGNSA come from the germline V gene. This chain's CDR3 is CASSLVGGASGMVEQYF. The CDR3 DNA reads TGTGCCAGCAGCTTAGTGGGTGGGGCTAGCGGGATGGTCGAGCAGTACTTC.

The chain employs TRBV9 and TRBJ2-2; D not resolved. The V end lost 7 bases, the J end lost 2 bases, and 12 bases lay between the germline ends. Germline V CDR1 and CDR2: SGDLS, YYNGEE. There are 14 residues in the CDR3. The CDR3 DNA sequence: TGTGCCAGCGGGAAGGACCATAACACCGGGGAGCTGTTTTTT. Translation: CASGKDHNTGELFF. Complete variable domain (other parts from reference TRBV9 and TRBJ2-2): DSGVTQTPKHLITATGQRVTLRCSPRSGDLSVYWYQQSLDQGLQFLIQYYNGEERAKGNILERFSAQQFPDLHSELNLSSLELGDSALYFCASGKDHNTGELFFGEGSRLTVL.

Ten or more counts support this clonotype. V gene TRBV4-1 combines with J gene TRBJ1-3, with a weak D call TRBD1 (6 bases). This CDR3 contains 16 residues. The V end lost 5 bases, the J end lost 0 bases, and 14 bases lay between the germline ends. Germline V lookup: CDR1 MGHRA, CDR2 YSYEKL. The CDR3 loop reads CASSEGGLSSGNTIYF. DNA of the CDR3: TGCGCCAGCAGCGAAGGGGGGCTGAGCTCTGGAAACACCATATATTTT.

This clonotype was recorded many times. This chain connects TRBV29-1 to TRBJ1-2; D is unresolved. The CDR3 runs 11 residues. The ends were cut back, 1 base at V and 8 bases at J, with 8 bases in the middle. Germline CDR1 reads SQVTM; CDR2 reads ANQGSEA. The chain's CDR3 is CSVEGGEGYTF. CDR3 nucleotides: TGCAGCGTTGAAGGTGGAGAGGGCTACACCTTC.

There are many counts of this clonotype. The J gene is TRBJ1-5, the V gene TRBV6-1; D gene uncertain. Germline CDR1 MNHNS, CDR2 SASEGT. Trimming removed 3 bases from V and 5 bases from J, with 11 bases in between. The CDR3 consists of 14 residues. CDR3 residues: CASSDRWVDQPQHF. The CDR3 nucleotides are TGTGCCAGCAGTGATCGGTGGGTCGATCAGCCCCAGCATTTT.

This sequence joins TRBV30 and TRBJ2-5; 7 positions agree with TRBD2. The CDR3 totals 13 residues. After removal of 4 bases from V and 3 bases from J, the junction contained 5 bases not matched to a gene. Looked up from germline, CDR1 is GTSNPN and CDR2 is SVGIG (reference sequence). The CDR3 sequence is CAWTPAGEETQYF. The CDR3 coding sequence is TGTGCCTGGACCCCCGCGGGAGAAGAGACCCAGTACTTC.

Many counts were recorded for this clonotype. The chain has TRBV29-1 and TRBJ1-1; TRBD1 might be the D (5 bases). The CDR3 spans 14 residues. The V and J ends lost 3 bases and 0 bases respectively, with 11 bases between them. Germline CDR1 and CDR2: SQVTM and ANQGSEA. DNA for the CDR3: TGCAGCGTTGATGGAGGGGTCGTGAACACTGAAGCTTTCTTT. Translating gives CSVDGGVVNTEAFF.

J is TRBJ1-3 and V is TRBV7-8; possibly TRBD1 for D (6 bases). The V end lost 2 bases, the J end lost 0 bases, and 11 bases lay between the germline ends. The CDR3 is 16 residues long. Germline assignment: CDR1 SGHVS and CDR2 FQNEAQ. The CDR3 spells CASSLRQGHSGNTIYF. CDR3 sequence (DNA): TGTGCCAGCAGCTTACGTCAGGGGCACTCTGGAAACACCATATATTTT.

This clonotype was detected a few times. The rearrangement links TRBV20-1 to TRBJ2-7, with D perhaps TRBD2 (5 bases). Looked up from germline, CDR1 is DFQATT and CDR2 is SNEGSKA (reference sequence). CDR3 length equals 11 residues. The germline V and J ends were trimmed by 6 bases and 7 bases, with 13 bases remaining between them. The DNA of the CDR3 is TGCAGTGCAGAAACACTAGGGGAGCAGTACTTC. Translating it yields CSAETLGEQYF.

This clonotype appeared a single time. The chain joins TRBV9 to TRBJ1-2, with no clear D. Looked up from germline, CDR1 is SGDLS and CDR2 is YYNGEE. The CDR3 is 16 residues long. Trimming pared 3 bases from V and 7 bases from J, leaving 22 bases between. The CDR3 protein is CASSADPSGRGGGYTF. Written as DNA, the CDR3 is TGTGCCAGCAGCGCCGACCCATCAGGACGAGGCGGTGGCTACACCTTC.

The chain is built from TRBV24-1 and TRBJ2-5, with D perhaps TRBD1 or TRBD2 (5 bases each). Trimming took off 4 bases at V and 4 bases at J, with 15 bases between the two ends. Germline values: CDR1 KGHDR, CDR2 SFDVKD. This CDR3 has 15 residues. The CDR3 sequence: CATSDSPRGRETQYF. In DNA form, the CDR3 reads TGTGCCACCAGTGACTCCCCGAGGGGCCGAGAGACCCAGTACTTC.

This chain uses TRBV30 with TRBJ1-1; D gene uncertain. The ends were cut back, 3 bases at V and 8 bases at J, with 10 bases in the middle. Germline CDR1 reads GTSNPN; CDR2 reads SVGIG (reference sequence). The CDR3 covers 11 residues. CDR3 DNA: TGTGCCTGGAGATTTGCGGGGGAAGCTTTCTTT. Translated: CAWRFAGEAFF.

The chain carries TRBV6-5 and TRBJ1-5, with TRBD1 matching 10 bases. The CDR3 consists of 15 residues. V gave up 6 bases and J gave up 3 bases; unmatched junction bases: 5. Germline CDR1 MNHEY, CDR2 SVGAGI. The DNA for the CDR3 is TGTGCCAGCAGCCGGGACAGGGGTATCAATCAGCCCCAGCATTTT. As protein: CASSRDRGINQPQHF.

This clonotype was picked up one time. The chain is built from TRBV10-3 and TRBJ1-6; 7 bases are shared with TRBD1. Germline CDR1 ENHRY, CDR2 SYGVKD. The CDR3 has 14 residues. V was pared by 6 bases and J by 7 bases, with 6 bases of the junction left unmatched. CDR3 loop: CAIRGQNSNSPLHF. The CDR3 nucleotides read TGTGCCATCAGGGGACAGAACTCCAATTCACCCCTCCACTTT.

This sequence joins TRBV7-2 and TRBJ2-3; 8 positions match TRBD2. J lost 4 bases, V lost 2 bases, and 5 bases had no gene match. CDR1 SGHTA and CDR2 FQGNSA come from the germline V gene. This CDR3 comprises 15 residues. The CDR3 loop is CASSLLVGGADTQYF. The CDR3 region has the DNA TGTGCCAGCAGCTTACTCGTCGGGGGGGCAGATACGCAGTATTTT.

The CDR3 loop reads CASSLYLGAGGELFF. The CDR3 bases are TGTGCCAGCAGCTTATATCTGGGGGCGGGCGGGGAGCTGTTTTTT. The J gene is TRBJ2-2, the V gene TRBV7-9, with D possibly being TRBD1 (6 bases). The length of the CDR3 is 15 residues. V lost 2 bases to trimming and J lost 7 bases, with 14 bases between them. The germline V gene has CDR1 SEHNR and CDR2 FQNEAQ (reference sequence).

In this sample, this clonotype turned up a few times. The chain couples TRBV7-9 to TRBJ1-1; D gene unclear. Trimming removed 5 bases from V and 3 bases from J, with 16 bases in between. The CDR3 runs to 15 residues. The germline V gene encodes CDR1 SEHNR and CDR2 FQNEAQ (reference sequence). In nucleotides, the CDR3 is TGTGCCAGCAGCCTCCACAGTCGGCGGGACACTGAAGCTTTCTTT. Amino acids: CASSLHSRRDTEAFF.

The V and J genes are TRBV7-8 and TRBJ1-6; D is undetermined. The ends were cut back, 5 bases at V and 11 bases at J, with 16 bases in the middle. Germline assignment: CDR1 SGHVS and CDR2 FQNEAQ. The CDR3 is made up of 14 amino acids. The chain's CDR3 is CASSPALYGAPLHF. CDR3 sequence (DNA): TGTGCCAGCAGCCCAGCCCTCTATGGAGCACCCCTCCACTTT.

This clonotype showed up many times. The rearrangement uses TRBV28 and TRBJ2-5; the D is unclear. The length of the CDR3 is 11 residues. V was trimmed by 5 bases and J by 6 bases, leaving 7 bases between them. Germline CDR1 MDHEN, CDR2 SYDVKM. The CDR3 region has the DNA TGTGCCAGCAGTGAACTCCAGACCCAGTACTTC. Protein: CASSELQTQYF.

A few counts support this clonotype. The gene calls are TRBV14 and TRBJ1-1; TRBD1 aligns across 7 bases. Germline lookup yields CDR1 SGHDN and CDR2 FVKESK. After removal of 8 bases from V and 5 bases from J, the junction contained 8 bases not matched to a gene. The CDR3 spans 13 residues. The DNA of the CDR3 is TGTGCCAGCTCACCAGACAGGGTTACTGAAGCTTTCTTT. It codes for CASSPDRVTEAFF.

This clonotype showed up just a few times. V is TRBV13 and J is TRBJ2-7; 10 bases are a match to TRBD1. There are 17 residues in the CDR3. The junction had 13 bases not matched to a gene; V was cut back by 3 bases and J by 5 bases. CDR1 is PRHDT and CDR2 is FYEKMQ in the germline V gene (reference sequence). The chain's CDR3 is CASSLITSRDRGNEQYF. In nucleotides, the CDR3 is TGTGCCAGCAGCTTGATAACGAGCCGGGACAGGGGAAACGAGCAGTACTTC.

The chain uses TRBV12-3 or TRBV12-4 and TRBJ1-1, with TRBD1 as a possible D gene (5 bases). The CDR3 is 14 residues long. The V and J ends lost 1 base and 9 bases respectively, with 15 bases between them. This CDR3 is CASSLGAGGVKAFF. Written as DNA, the CDR3 is TGTGCCAGCAGTTTAGGGGCCGGGGGGGTGAAAGCTTTCTTT.

This clonotype was observed at least ten times. CDR3 coding DNA: TGTGCCAGCAGTTGTGTACCGCGGGGTGGAAGCAATCAGCCCCAGCATTTT. This gives the protein CASSCVPRGGSNQPQHF. The V call is TRBV6-8, the J call TRBJ1-5; D gene ambiguous. V lost 4 bases, J lost 1 base, and 17 bases lay in between. The CDR3 runs 17 residues. In germline, CDR1 is MNHGY, CDR2 SAAAGT.

This clonotype was counted at least ten times. The chain carries TRBV5-1 and TRBJ1-5; the D is unclear. This CDR3 has 17 residues. V was cut by 0 bases and J by 5 bases, with 18 bases left in between. The germline gives CDR1 SGHRS, CDR2 YFSETQ. CDR3 region: CASSLVPGDYPHQPQHF. CDR3 in DNA: TGCGCCAGCAGCTTGGTGCCGGGAGATTACCCCCATCAGCCCCAGCATTTT. The full variable domain, its missing parts supplied by reference TRBV5-1 and TRBJ1-5, is KAGVTQTPRYLIKTRGQQVTLSCSPISGHRSVSWYQQTPGQGLQFLFEYFSETQRNKGNFPGRFSGRQFSNSRSEMNVSTLELGDSALYLCASSLVPGDYPHQPQHFGDGTRLSIL.

V and J are TRBV5-1 and TRBJ2-5; D may correspond to TRBD1 or TRBD2 (5 bases each). Germline assignment: CDR1 SGHRS and CDR2 YFSETQ. The CDR3 is 17 amino acids. V lost 7 bases, J lost 5 bases, and 27 bases lay in between. The CDR3 loop reads CASFQEGRAALGETQYF. CDR3 nucleotide sequence: TGCGCCAGCTTCCAAGAGGGGAGAGCAGCTCTGGGCGAGACCCAGTACTTC.

In this sample, this clonotype turned up many times. The chain joins TRBV6-2 or TRBV6-3 to TRBJ2-5; 9 positions agree with TRBD2. Trimming cost V 8 bases and J 5 bases; bases outside gene matches: 6. CDR3 size: 13 residues. The germline V gene has CDR1 MNHEY and CDR2 SVGEGT. The CDR3 nucleotides read TGTGCCAGCCGGTTAGCGGGAGTGGAGACCCAGTACTTC. Translation gives CASRLAGVETQYF.

This sequence joins TRBV2 and TRBJ1-4; D unclear. CDR1 and CDR2 (germline): SNHLY, FYNNEI. The CDR3 sequence is 15 residues long. Trimming took off 5 bases at V and 0 bases at J, with 10 bases between the two ends. DNA for the CDR3: TGTGCCAGCAGTCCGTTCAGGACAACTAATGAAAAACTGTTTTTT. This translates into CASSPFRTTNEKLFF.

This clonotype has just a few counts. As DNA, the CDR3 is TGTGCCACCTCTTGGGAGGGCCCCCTCCACTTT. This encodes CATSWEGPLHF. The chain is built from TRBV2 and TRBJ1-6; D uncertain. V gave up 10 bases and J gave up 13 bases, with 14 bases separating them. Germline CDR1 SNHLY, CDR2 FYNNEI. This CDR3 comprises 11 residues.

The V call is TRBV20-1, the J call TRBJ1-1; perhaps TRBD1 as D (5 bases). Trimming pared 1 base from V and 5 bases from J, leaving 11 bases between. This CDR3 comprises 13 residues. Germline V lookup: CDR1 DFQATT, CDR2 SNEGSKA (reference sequence). The CDR3 bases are TGCAGTGCTAGAGTGACAGAACTGACTGAAGCTTTCTTT. This sequence encodes CSARVTELTEAFF.